Sequencing of this T cell receptor beta chain was carried out in a study of monozygotic twins with inflammatory bowel disease (dated by TCRdb to between 2018 and 2021). Regarding the study in general: The complete study included approximately 28 monozygotic twin pairs: 19 IBD-discordant Danish pairs and nine German pairs, of which four were IBD-concordant and five were IBD-discordant. The search for disease-associated traits relied mainly on comparing, within discordant pairs, IBD patients with their genetically identical healthy co-twins. Each individual had, on average, about 151 000 unique TCRalpha sequences and 181 000 unique TCRbeta sequences available for analysis. On the study overall, not on this receptor specifically: The results gave no support for a single strong signal or clonotype linked to IBD. Distinction between different T cell subtypes could not be achieved in the analysis. IBD patients had lower TCRbeta repertoire diversity, measured by the inverse Simpson index, than their healthy co-twins. Background noise and inter-individual variability may have been introduced into the repertoires by the differing immunosuppressive treatments among patients. Repertoire similarity did not differ between concordant and discordant twins, possibly due to limited statistical power. Compared with healthy twins, IBD patients had fewer clonotypes in common with other individuals, a difference most pronounced in patients showing signs of disease activity.

Note on this clonotype: Its target antigen remains unknown.

A 2.5 ml peripheral blood sample was drawn into PAXgene tubes per donor and stored at -80°C. Without any T cell sorting, total RNA was extracted from whole blood using the PAXgene blood miRNA kit on an automated QIAcube. Peripheral blood from monozygotic twin pairs, either concordant or discordant for inflammatory bowel disease, underwent deep TCRalpha and TCRbeta repertoire profiling that used unique molecular barcoding. Smoking habits were recorded for all twin pairs, and individuals were classified as current, former or never smokers. Library method: 5' RACE. The input for every TCR library was 3500 ng of total RNA. For each sample, cDNA synthesis with SMARTScribe reverse transcriptase was split into eight separate reactions. During cDNA synthesis, template switching was used to introduce unique molecular identifiers that contained a 6-nucleotide sample barcode. Two nested PCRs of about 17 and 10 cycles amplified the TCRalpha and TCRbeta cDNA, and bead purification followed each PCR. Before amplification, cDNA was treated with uracil DNA-glycosylase and purified using the QIAquick PCR purification kit. The second PCR added Illumina TruSeq-compatible adapters along with sample-specific barcodes. TapeStation and Qubit were used to check library quality and concentration, and 5 ng of each library went into the pool. Sequencing of pooled libraries was carried out on an Illumina HiSeq2500 single-index Rapid Run using 2 x 100 bp reads and custom sequencing primers. Under the source paper's analysis protocol: MiGEC version 1.2.6 was used for UMI-based consensus assembly, which corrected PCR and sequencing errors. MiXCR version 2.1.1 was used to carry out V(D)J alignment, clonotype assembly and CDR3 extraction. Gene usage, clonotype sharing and MAIT/NKT TCR abundance were normalised by analysing the top 1000, 10 000 and 20 000 clonotypes per sample. Diversity was computed as the inverse Simpson index with the vegan R package after downsampling to 27 000 UMIs. Paired Mann-Whitney U tests were applied to discordant twin pairs, and Benjamini-Hochberg correction was used for multiple testing. Each entry corresponds to one CDR3 protein sequence from reads that TCRdb reprocessed, and DNA is not given. The V and J calls were determined by TCRdb, not by the authors. Per the sample table, the count is 400,000 to 500,000 distinct CDR3 sequences. 2% to 2.5% of the sample is in the top ten clones.

Taken from cysteine to phenylalanine, the CDR3 has 13 residues. No DNA accompanies this entry. The CDR1 and CDR2 encoded by the germline V gene are KGHDR and SFDVKD. This clonotype was sampled from a human donor with ulcerative colitis or Crohn's disease, or a healthy co-twin of an affected twin (not recorded which). Sequencing input: blood. The chain employs TRBV24-1 and TRBJ1-2. The CDR3 sequence is CATSENHQNGYTF.